The 8 T cell receptor beta chains in this list originate from one sample, sequenced in a study of blood T cell repertoires in COVID-19. TCRdb keeps only in-frame clones here, not all; method: immunoSEQ multiplex PCR. The sample has hundreds of thousands of clones; around 86% are singletons. What was sequenced was peripheral blood. The receptors shown here come from a man between 60 and 70 years old who had recovered from COVID-19.

This chain joins TRBV4-1 and TRBJ1-5, with D unclear. V was trimmed by 0 bases and J by 2 bases, leaving 14 bases between them. The germline V gene encodes CDR1 MGHRA and CDR2 YSYEKL. The CDR3 totals 17 residues. The CDR3 DNA sequence: TGCGCCAGCAGCCAAGAGTTACGGTCCTTCGGCAATCAGCCCCAGCATTTT. It codes for CASSQELRSFGNQPQHF.

The genes are TRBV9 and TRBJ1-4; possibly TRBD1 for D (5 bases). The germline CDR1 and CDR2 sequences are SGDLS and YYNGEE. V was clipped by 0 bases and J by 8 bases, with 14 bases between them. The CDR3 spans 15 residues. As DNA, the CDR3 is TGTGCCAGCAGCGTAGGTGGGGCACAACGCGAAAAACTGTTTTTT. This gives the protein CASSVGGAQREKLFF.

This sequence joins TRBV7-9 and TRBJ1-2; TRBD1 might be the D (5 bases). V was pared by 2 bases and J by 4 bases, with 14 bases between. The CDR3 runs to 15 residues. CDR1 and CDR2 (germline): SEHNR, FQNEAQ (reference sequence). CDR3 coding DNA: TGTGCCAGCAGCTTAAGTCTCAGGGAATCCTATGGCTACACCTTC. As protein: CASSLSLRESYGYTF.

This clone was seen just once. The chain has TRBV12-5 and TRBJ1-2; 7 bases line up with TRBD1. The junction had 13 bases not matched to a gene; V was cut back by 5 bases and J by 7 bases. The germline V gene has CDR1 LGHNT and CDR2 FRNRAP. The CDR3 spans 15 residues. Here the CDR3 DNA reads TGTGCTAGTGGTACACACGAGGGGGCGGTCGGTGGCTACACCTTC. Translating gives CASGTHEGAVGGYTF.

The J gene is TRBJ2-3, the V gene TRBV19, with D perhaps TRBD2 (7 bases). The CDR3 totals 15 residues. Trimming shortened V by 4 bases and J by 4 bases, and 15 bases separated the two germline ends. CDR1 and CDR2 (germline): LNHDA, SQIVND (reference sequence). The CDR3 sequence is CASSRRGGHPDTQYF. The CDR3 nucleotides are TGTGCCAGTAGTAGGAGGGGGGGCCACCCAGATACGCAGTATTTT.

The gene calls are TRBV28 and TRBJ1-2; D gene uncertain. There are 13 residues in the CDR3. V dropped 1 base and J dropped 6 bases, with 9 bases sitting between them. In germline, CDR1 is MDHEN, CDR2 SYDVKM. In DNA, the CDR3 is TGTGCCAGCAGTTTATCTGGGAGAAATGGCTACACCTTC. Its protein is CASSLSGRNGYTF.

The chain uses TRBV3-1 (or the pseudogene TRBV3-2) and TRBJ2-3; D is perhaps TRBD2 (6 bases). The V end lost 0 bases, the J end lost 0 bases, and 13 bases lay between the germline ends. The germline gives CDR1 LGHDT, CDR2 YNNKEL (reference sequence). This CDR3 is built from 17 residues. The CDR3 spells CASSQERRGLSTDTQYF. In DNA, the CDR3 is TGTGCCAGCAGCCAAGAACGGCGGGGACTTAGCACAGATACGCAGTATTTT.

The chain carries TRBV6-2 or TRBV6-3 and TRBJ1-5; the D is unclear. Germline CDR1 reads MNHEY; CDR2 reads SVGEGT. The ends were cut back, 6 bases at V and 5 bases at J, with 11 bases in the middle. There are 13 residues in the CDR3. The CDR3 here is CASSTERYQPQHF. DNA of the CDR3: TGTGCCAGCAGCACAGAACGGTATCAGCCCCAGCATTTT.